A single sample is the source of the 32 T cell receptor beta chains below, sequenced in a study of T cells after yellow fever vaccination. MiXCR, applied by TCRdb to the 5' RACE reads, yields one record per CDR3 protein. This sample yields around 610,000 distinct CDR3 sequences, of which 13% are seen a single time; around 15% belongs to the top ten. Sequenced here: PBMCs, sampled on the day of the yellow fever booster vaccination. These receptors were obtained from a man aged 25-45 years who received the YFV17D yellow fever vaccine.

V usage is TRBV12-3 or TRBV12-4 and J usage is TRBJ2-7; unclear D gene. The V end was cut by 6 bases, the J end by 0 bases, with 9 bases between. The CDR3 covers 13 residues. The CDR3 DNA reads as TGTGCCAGCAGACGGACGGCCTCCTACGAGCAGTACTTC. It is translated as CASRRTASYEQYF.

The gene calls are TRBV20-1 and TRBJ2-5; TRBD2 matches at 11 bases. Germline assignment: CDR1 DFQATT and CDR2 SNEGSKA (reference sequence). The length of the CDR3 is 14 residues. V shed 5 bases and J 5 bases; nucleotides not matched to a gene: 7. The CDR3 DNA is TGCAGTGCTCCTGTTAGCGGGAGGGCCGAGACCCAGTACTTC. It is translated as CSAPVSGRAETQYF.

This clonotype was seen more than once but under ten times. V gene TRBV5-1 combines with J gene TRBJ2-7, with D hard to call. V was cut by 0 bases and J by 7 bases, with 11 bases left in between. The CDR3 is 13 amino acids. CDR1 is SGHRS, CDR2 YFSETQ, per germline. The CDR3 loop is CASSLGSSEEQYF. The CDR3 bases are TGCGCCAGCAGCTTGGGCAGCTCGGAGGAGCAGTACTTC.

The genes are TRBV30 and TRBJ2-7; TRBD2 matches 7 bases. V trimming: 4 bases; J trimming: 6 bases; junction bases outside the gene matches: 12. This CDR3 is 14 amino acids long. Looked up from germline, CDR1 is GTSNPN and CDR2 is SVGIG (reference sequence). The CDR3: CAWTLNIGEGEQYF. The CDR3 region has the DNA TGTGCCTGGACCTTGAACATAGGGGAGGGCGAGCAGTACTTC.

V usage is TRBV28 and J usage is TRBJ2-2; D gene ambiguous. The V gene's germline CDR1 is MDHEN and CDR2 SYDVKM. The CDR3 has 12 residues. V lost 6 bases to trimming and J lost 10 bases, with 12 bases between them. CDR3 coding DNA: TGTGCCAGCAGGAGCACCGGCAAGGAGCTGTTTTTT. Amino acid sequence: CASRSTGKELFF. Filled out from reference TRBV28 and TRBJ2-2, the complete variable domain reads DVKVTQSSRYLVKRTGEKVFLECVQDMDHENMFWYRQDPGLGLRLIYFSYDVKMKEKGDIPEGYSVSREKKERFSLILESASTNQTSMYLCASRSTGKELFFGEGSRLTVL.

The chain employs TRBV12-3 or TRBV12-4 and TRBJ1-4; TRBD1 matches 7 bases. This CDR3 is 14 amino acids long. Unmatched junction bases numbered 2, after V lost 4 bases and J lost 3 bases. CDR3 protein: CASSSTGPNEKLFF. The CDR3 region has the DNA TGTGCCAGCAGTTCGACAGGGCCTAATGAAAAACTGTTTTTT.

The rearrangement joins TRBV12-3 or TRBV12-4 to TRBJ2-3; D may be TRBD2 (5 bases). With 6 bases removed from V and 5 bases from J, the gap between germline ends came to 9 bases. CDR3 length: 12 amino acids. CDR3 sequence: CASRFSEDTQYF. The CDR3 DNA is TGTGCCAGCAGGTTTAGCGAAGATACGCAGTATTTT.

V and J are TRBV29-1 and TRBJ1-2; 7 nucleotides align to TRBD1. Unmatched junction bases numbered 3, after V lost 5 bases and J lost 3 bases. CDR1 and CDR2 from the germline V gene are SQVTM and ANQGSEA. The CDR3 covers 12 residues. The chain's CDR3 is CSVRGQDYGYTF. The CDR3 region has the DNA TGCAGCGTTAGAGGACAGGACTATGGCTACACCTTC.

This clonotype was observed a handful of times. V usage is TRBV3-1 and J usage is TRBJ1-6, with D possibly TRBD1 on 5 matching bases. The germline V gene encodes CDR1 LGHDT and CDR2 YNNKEL (reference sequence). The V and J ends lost 1 base and 6 bases respectively, with 13 bases between them. CDR3 length: 16 amino acids. CDR3 protein: CASSQGESRGNSPLHF. As DNA, the CDR3 is TGTGCCAGCAGCCAAGGAGAATCGAGGGGTAATTCACCCCTCCACTTT.

This clonotype has a handful of counts. The chain joins TRBV10-3 to TRBJ2-5; D gene uncertain. Germline V gene data show CDR1 as ENHRY and CDR2 as SYGVKD. Trimming took off 4 bases at V and 1 base at J, with 10 bases between the two ends. This CDR3 has 14 amino acids. This CDR3 is CAISGSVGQETQYF. The CDR3, as DNA: TGTGCCATCAGTGGTAGTGTTGGCCAAGAGACCCAGTACTTC.

This clonotype has more than one count but fewer than ten. V gene TRBV7-9 combines with J gene TRBJ2-1, with D perhaps TRBD2 (6 bases). The V gene's germline CDR1 is SEHNR and CDR2 FQNEAQ (reference sequence). This CDR3 is built from 17 residues. Deletions cut 5 bases from V and 0 bases from J, with 17 bases between. CDR3 nucleotide sequence: TGTGCCAGCAGCCCTCAGTGGGGGGAGAGCTCCTACAATGAGCAGTTCTTC. Its protein is CASSPQWGESSYNEQFF.

This clonotype was seen more than once but under ten times. The J gene is TRBJ2-1, the V gene TRBV28; TRBD1 agrees at 10 bases. Germline CDR1 is MDHEN and CDR2 is SYDVKM. Losses at the gene ends were 4 bases for V and 7 bases for J; bases not matched to a gene: 7. This CDR3 region has 15 residues. The CDR3 here is CASSSYDRGRNEQFF. The DNA of the CDR3 is TGTGCCAGCAGTTCGTACGACAGGGGGCGGAATGAGCAGTTCTTC.

V usage is TRBV11-2 and J usage is TRBJ2-3, with 9 bases fitting TRBD2. Unmatched junction bases numbered 16, after V lost 5 bases and J lost 4 bases. The CDR3 contains 18 residues. Germline V lookup: CDR1 SGHAT, CDR2 FQNNGV. The CDR3 coding sequence is TGTGCCAGCAGCCCGCAGCTCCGGGCTAGCGGGGCCCCAGATACGCAGTATTTT. This encodes CASSPQLRASGAPDTQYF. The full variable domain, with the rest looked up from reference TRBV11-2 and TRBJ2-3, is EAGVAQSPRYKIIEKRQSVAFWCNPISGHATLYWYQQILGQGPKLLIQFQNNGVVDDSQLPKDRFSAERLKGVDSTLKIQPAKLEDSAVYLCASSPQLRASGAPDTQYFGPGTRLTVL.

In this sample, this clonotype turned up many times. V usage is TRBV27 and J usage is TRBJ2-2, with D perhaps TRBD1 or TRBD2 (5 bases each). Germline CDR1 MNHEY, CDR2 SMNVEV (reference sequence). This CDR3 spans 17 amino acids. Trimming removed 3 bases at V and 2 bases at J, with 16 bases between. Here the CDR3 reads CASSFSTGRFNTGELFF. Here the CDR3 DNA reads TGTGCCAGCAGTTTCTCCACGGGACGGTTCAACACCGGGGAGCTGTTTTTT.

This sequence joins TRBV12-5 and TRBJ1-2; no clear D gene. The germline V and J ends were trimmed by 0 bases and 13 bases, with 12 bases remaining between them. This CDR3 region has 12 residues. Per germline, CDR1 LGHNT and CDR2 FRNRAP. CDR3 sequence (DNA): TGTGCTAGTGGTTTGGTCGGAGGTCTAGCCACCTTC. Its translation is CASGLVGGLATF.

The chain recombines TRBV20-1 with TRBJ2-1; D gene ambiguous. This CDR3 region has 10 residues. V lost 3 bases to trimming and J lost 10 bases, with 7 bases between them. Looked up from germline, CDR1 is DFQATT and CDR2 is SNEGSKA (reference sequence). The CDR3 protein is CSASRTEQFF. DNA of the CDR3: TGCAGTGCTAGTCGAACAGAGCAGTTCTTC.

This clonotype was seen a few times. The rearrangement links TRBV6-1 to TRBJ2-2; no clear D. Trimming shortened V by 5 bases and J by 4 bases, and 11 bases separated the two germline ends. Looked up from germline, CDR1 is MNHNS and CDR2 is SASEGT. The CDR3 extends over 14 amino acids. CDR3 in DNA: TGTGCCAGCAGTCAAACTCATTCCACCGGGGAGCTGTTTTTT. Its protein is CASSQTHSTGELFF.

This clonotype was seen more than once but under ten times. The genes are TRBV5-1 and TRBJ2-1, with 11 nucleotides matching TRBD1. J gave up 6 bases and V 3 bases, and 8 bases lay outside the gene matches. Germline V gives CDR1 SGHRS, CDR2 YFSETQ. The CDR3 has 16 amino acids. CDR3 bases: TGCGCCAGCAGCTCTCAGGTTGGGACAGGGGGCAATGAGCAGTTCTTC. As protein: CASSSQVGTGGNEQFF.

V is TRBV7-9 and J is TRBJ2-3, with D possibly TRBD1 on 5 matching bases. The CDR3 runs 16 residues. Trimming pared 5 bases from V and 2 bases from J, leaving 17 bases between. Germline V CDR1 and CDR2: SEHNR, FQNEAQ (reference sequence). The CDR3 protein is CASSPGHLDYTDTQYF. In DNA, the CDR3 is TGTGCCAGCAGCCCCGGACACCTTGATTACACAGATACGCAGTATTTT.

The chain has TRBV20-1 and TRBJ2-7; D uncertain. The germline V gene has CDR1 DFQATT and CDR2 SNEGSKA (reference sequence). The V and J ends lost 7 bases and 1 base respectively, with 17 bases between them. The CDR3 extends over 14 amino acids. The CDR3: CSVIKEIWSYEQYF. DNA of the CDR3: TGCAGTGTCATAAAGGAGATATGGTCCTACGAGCAGTACTTC.

The rearrangement uses TRBV20-1 and TRBJ2-7; D is uncertain. CDR3 length: 14 amino acids. Trimming removed 5 bases at V and 6 bases at J, with 20 bases between. Germline loops: CDR1 DFQATT, CDR2 SNEGSKA (reference sequence). CDR3 sequence reads: CSAPQTMGGGEQYF. CDR3 in DNA: TGCAGTGCTCCCCAGACCATGGGTGGTGGCGAGCAGTACTTC.

This clonotype was picked up a small number of times. V and J are TRBV6-5 and TRBJ1-1; D is ambiguous. Between the trimmed V and J ends, which lost 0 bases and 0 bases, there was a span of 17 bases. This CDR3 has 18 residues. Germline assignment: CDR1 MNHEY and CDR2 SVGAGI. The CDR3 region is CASSYSSSGNRMNTEAFF. CDR3 bases: TGTGCCAGCAGTTACTCTTCTTCGGGCAATCGGATGAACACTGAAGCTTTCTTT.

This clonotype came up a few times. This chain links TRBV7-9 with TRBJ2-1; 8 positions match TRBD2. CDR3 length equals 16 residues. The trim removed 5 bases at V and 1 base at J, leaving 7 bases unmatched. Germline CDR1 reads SEHNR; CDR2 reads FQNEAQ (reference sequence). In DNA, the CDR3 is TGTGCCAGCAGCCTCAAGTCGGGAGGGTCCTACAATGAGCAGTTCTTC. It yields the protein CASSLKSGGSYNEQFF. Supplemented by reference TRBV7-9 and TRBJ2-1, the full variable domain reads DTGVSQNPRHKITKRGQNVTFRCDPISEHNRLYWYRQTLGQGPEFLTYFQNEAQLEKSRLLSDRFSAERPKGSFSTLEIQRTEQGDSAMYLCASSLKSGGSYNEQFFGPGTRLTVL.

The chain uses TRBV29-1 and TRBJ1-4; a possible D gene is TRBD1 (6 bases). Germline assignment: CDR1 SQVTM and CDR2 ANQGSEA. V was clipped by 6 bases and J by 6 bases, with 20 bases between them. This CDR3 contains 15 residues. The CDR3 coding sequence is TGCAGCGTGGAGGGGGACCACCGGGGTTATGAAAAACTGTTTTTT. The encoded protein is CSVEGDHRGYEKLFF. Based on the CDR3 plus reference TRBV29-1 and TRBJ1-4, the full variable domain is SAVISQKPSRDICQRGTSLTIQCQVDSQVTMMFWYRQQPGQSLTLIATANQGSEATYESGFVIDKFPISRPNLTFSTLTVSNMSPEDSSIYLCSVEGDHRGYEKLFFGSGTQLSVL.

This clonotype has just a few counts. The chain carries TRBV7-3 and TRBJ2-2, with a weak D call TRBD2 (5 bases). The CDR3 runs 13 residues. The germline V and J ends were trimmed by 5 bases and 6 bases, with 10 bases remaining between them. Germline V gene sequence: CDR1 SGHTA, CDR2 FQGTGA. The CDR3 DNA reads TGTGCCAGCAGCCCCGCGGGCTCCGGGGAGCTGTTTTTT. It is translated as CASSPAGSGELFF.

The gene calls are TRBV7-8 and TRBJ1-6; D remains ambiguous. Germline CDR1 and CDR2: SGHVS and FQNEAQ. The CDR3 sequence is 15 residues long. With 0 bases removed from V and 10 bases from J, the gap between germline ends came to 13 bases. The CDR3 coding sequence is TGTGCCAGCAGCTTAGCGATGGCGGGGAACTCACCCCTCCACTTT. Translated, it gives CASSLAMAGNSPLHF.

V and J are TRBV10-3 and TRBJ2-1; D may correspond to TRBD1 or TRBD2 (5 bases each). The germline gives CDR1 ENHRY, CDR2 SYGVKD. Between the trimmed V and J ends, which lost 4 bases and 2 bases, there was a span of 15 bases. This CDR3 is built from 16 residues. The CDR3 region has the DNA TGTGCCATCAGTGTGAGGGGCAGGGAGACCTACAATGAGCAGTTCTTC. Its translation: CAISVRGRETYNEQFF.

The chain links TRBV29-1 to TRBJ2-2; D is undetermined. The V gene lost 7 bases and the J gene lost 4 bases, with 13 bases spanning the gap. CDR1 and CDR2 (germline): SQVTM, ANQGSEA. The CDR3 contains 13 residues. CDR3 nucleotides: TGCAGCGGTTCGGACCACCCCACCGGGGAGCTGTTTTTT. This translates into CSGSDHPTGELFF.

This chain uses TRBV24-1 with TRBJ2-2, with 7 nucleotides matching TRBD2. Germline lookup yields CDR1 KGHDR and CDR2 SFDVKD. With 1 base clipped from V and 4 bases from J, the junction kept 5 bases outside the gene matches. CDR3 size: 16 residues. This CDR3 is CATSDFREEITGELFF. In DNA form, the CDR3 reads TGTGCCACCAGTGATTTCCGGGAGGAAATCACCGGGGAGCTGTTTTTT.

The V call is TRBV29-1, the J call TRBJ1-1; no firm D call. Per germline, CDR1 SQVTM and CDR2 ANQGSEA. The V end lost 5 bases, the J end lost 1 base, and 8 bases lay between the germline ends. CDR3 length: 12 residues. The CDR3 bases are TGCAGCGTTCGGTCGCAGAACACTGAAGCTTTCTTT. Translation gives CSVRSQNTEAFF.

This chain uses TRBV10-3 with TRBJ1-2; 8 positions agree with TRBD1. V shed 6 bases, J shed 6 bases, and the junction held 9 bases outside the gene matches. Germline CDR1 and CDR2: ENHRY and SYGVKD. The CDR3 runs to 14 residues. The CDR3 sequence: CAIRRGTGLDGYTF. The CDR3 DNA reads TGTGCCATCAGAAGGGGGACAGGCTTAGATGGCTACACCTTC.

V usage is TRBV7-9 and J usage is TRBJ2-1, with 13 nucleotides matching TRBD2. V was pared by 5 bases and J by 7 bases, with 8 bases of the junction left unmatched. The CDR3 has 16 amino acids. Germline lookup yields CDR1 SEHNR and CDR2 FQNEAQ (reference sequence). The CDR3 reads CASSPGTSGTRNEQFF. CDR3 DNA: TGTGCCAGCAGCCCAGGGACTAGCGGGACGCGGAATGAGCAGTTCTTC.